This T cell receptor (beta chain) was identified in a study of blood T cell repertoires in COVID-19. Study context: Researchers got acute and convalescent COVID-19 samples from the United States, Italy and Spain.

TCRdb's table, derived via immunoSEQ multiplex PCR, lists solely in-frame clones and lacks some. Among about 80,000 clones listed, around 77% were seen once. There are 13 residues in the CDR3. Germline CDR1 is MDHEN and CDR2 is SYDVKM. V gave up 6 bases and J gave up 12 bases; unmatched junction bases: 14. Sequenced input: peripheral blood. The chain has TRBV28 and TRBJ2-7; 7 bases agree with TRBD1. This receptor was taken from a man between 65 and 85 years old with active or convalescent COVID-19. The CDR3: CASRQTGTDKWYF. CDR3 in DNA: TGTGCCAGCAGGCAAACGGGGACAGACAAGTGGTACTTC.